This T cell receptor (beta chain) stems from a study of blood T cell repertoires in COVID-19. Study background: Italy, Spain and the United States were the sources of the convalescent and acute COVID-19 samples.

There are 18 residues in the CDR3. V lost 2 bases to trimming and J lost 0 bases; unmatched junction nucleotides: 5. Germline V CDR1 and CDR2: SGHNT, YENEEA. Per the study methods: Amplification of reference gene primers was used by the study to estimate nucleated cell counts. Assay used: immunoSEQ multiplex PCR; TCRdb lists only in-frame clones, some missing. The D gene and trimming were derived from the DNA, and the V and J assignments and clone size from that table. The sample yields around 200,000 clones, around 80% seen once. The receptor was isolated from an elderly woman with acute or convalescent COVID-19. Material: peripheral blood. J is TRBJ2-2 and V is TRBV11-3; 11 bases map to TRBD2. The CDR3 region has the DNA TGTGCCAGCAGCTTATGGGCTAGCGGGGGGCCGAACACCGGGGAGCTGTTTTTT. It translates to CASSLWASGGPNTGELFF.